This T cell receptor (beta chain) was recorded in a study of cytomegalovirus exposure and HLA in healthy donors. Whole-study results and caveats: There was a cluster of highly shared sequence variants that was likely a sequencing artifact. With high specificity and sensitivity, the classifier reportedly diagnosed cytomegalovirus status. Trimming of TCR beta V- and J-genes showed a link, identified in a later analysis, to a missense DCLRE1C variant.

Trimming took 7 bases from V and 8 from J, leaving 27 bases between them. Germline V gene data show CDR1 as LNHDA and CDR2 as SQIVND (reference sequence). The length of the CDR3 is 17 residues. Samples came from healthy bone marrow donors. This clone was detected only a few times. Its antigen is unknown. The PCR contained 60 Vbeta and 13 Jbeta primers. The method was immunoSEQ multiplex PCR; TCRdb's version includes in-frame clones alone and lacks a portion of them. Here the sample spans some 100,000 clones, about 80% being singletons. This chain uses TRBV19 with TRBJ2-1; possibly TRBD2 for D (6 bases). The receptor was isolated from a woman aged 45-59 years in good health and CMV-seropositive. Material: PBMCs. This chain's CDR3 is CASTMGRNLWGEDEQFF. CDR3 nucleotide sequence: TGTGCCAGTACCATGGGGAGAAACCTCTGGGGGGAGGATGAGCAGTTCTTC.